This TCR beta chain is drawn from a study of CD8+ T cells in alopecia areata. Extracted RNA was reverse transcribed into cDNA, the sequencing template. TCRdb keeps only in-frame clones here, not all; method: immunoSEQ multiplex PCR. The sample lists roughly 150,000 clones, 50% to 60% occurring once. The length of the CDR3 is 16 residues. V lost 7 bases and J lost 0; bases outside the gene matches: 9. Germline V lookup: CDR1 MDHEN, CDR2 SYDVKM. The source is a human donor in good health. The J gene is TRBJ2-7, the V gene TRBV28; TRBD2 aligns across 10 bases. The sample comprised CD4+ T cells sorted from blood. CDR3 sequence (DNA): TGTGCCAGCAACCTTAGCGGGAGGCCCCGCTCCTACGAGCAGTACTTC. Its translation: CASNLSGRPRSYEQYF.